This T cell receptor beta chain came from a study of regulatory dendritic cells for organ transplantation. Study as a whole: On day 6, the dendritic cells were exposed to LPS. Study results and limitations: Between individuals, the alloreactive memory CD8+ T cell pool differed considerably. Resting memory CD8+ T cells held the most alloreactive clonotypes. Memory T cells were less diverse than naive, with memory CD8+ most oligoclonal.

The V gene end was trimmed by 3 bases and the J gene end by 0 bases; junction bases not matched to a gene: 3. Germline V gene lookup returns CDR1 SNHLY and CDR2 FYNNEI. The CDR3 covers 16 residues. Sorted subsets were CFSE-labeled and cultured roughly 5 days with allogeneic dendritic cells. Details on this clone: No antigen is known for it.

Sequenced by immunoSEQ multiplex PCR; TCRdb stores in-frame clones only, minus some. This table has about 12,000 clones, 79% appearing once. This TCR was sampled from a human donor in good health. The V gene is TRBV2, the J gene TRBJ2-3, with 10 bases lining up with TRBD2. The sequencing sample was made of naive CD8+ T cells from blood cultured with regulatory dendritic cells. Subset described: CD45RA+ naive T cells. The CDR3 here is CASSDLTSGSTDTQYF. The DNA for the CDR3 is TGTGCCAGCAGTGATTTGACTAGCGGGAGCACAGATACGCAGTATTTT.